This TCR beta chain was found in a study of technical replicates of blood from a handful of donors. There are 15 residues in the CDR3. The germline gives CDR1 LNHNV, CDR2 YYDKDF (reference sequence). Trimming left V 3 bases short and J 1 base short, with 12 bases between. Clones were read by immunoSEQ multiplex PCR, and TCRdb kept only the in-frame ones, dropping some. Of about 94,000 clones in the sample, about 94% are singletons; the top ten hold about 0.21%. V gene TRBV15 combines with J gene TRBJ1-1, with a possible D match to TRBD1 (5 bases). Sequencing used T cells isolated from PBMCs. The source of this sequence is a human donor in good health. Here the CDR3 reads CATSSPGDRNTEAFF. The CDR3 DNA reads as TGTGCCACCAGCAGTCCCGGTGACAGGAACACTGAAGCTTTCTTT.